The clone carrying this T cell receptor (beta chain) was counted many times. What it binds is not known. Graves' hyperthyroidism showing no ophthalmopathy progression within 18 months was considered stable. Exclusion of a patient resulted from uncontrolled infection, other autoimmune disease, pregnancy or lactation. Diagnosis rested on symptoms, serum thyroxine and TRAb, thyroid ultrasound, and orbital computed tomography. This entry belongs to a study of T cells in Graves' hyperthyroidism and ophthalmopathy. Whole-study results and caveats: Most clonotypes expanded in thyroid above 0.001 were likewise present in blood.

TCR beta CDR3 region amplification was performed from RNA transcripts. Researchers ran a first-round RT-PCR on the TCR CDR3 using the HTBI primer set. From the multiplex PCR reads, TCRdb called clonotypes with MiXCR, one entry per CDR3 protein. This table has a few hundred thousand distinct CDR3 sequences, about half appearing once. Germline V gives CDR1 LGHDT, CDR2 YNNKEL (reference sequence). The CDR3 contains 15 residues. V lost 5 bases, J lost 5 bases, and 18 bases lay in between. Sequencing used peripheral blood or thyroid tissue (not recorded which). This clonotype was obtained from a woman in her late teens or twenties with Graves' hyperthyroidism. V is TRBV3-1 and J is TRBJ1-2, with a possible D match to TRBD1 (5 bases). The CDR3 DNA reads as TGTGCCAGCAGCTCCAGGGAATGGGGACCATATGGCTACACCTTC. Translated, it gives CASSSREWGPYGYTF.